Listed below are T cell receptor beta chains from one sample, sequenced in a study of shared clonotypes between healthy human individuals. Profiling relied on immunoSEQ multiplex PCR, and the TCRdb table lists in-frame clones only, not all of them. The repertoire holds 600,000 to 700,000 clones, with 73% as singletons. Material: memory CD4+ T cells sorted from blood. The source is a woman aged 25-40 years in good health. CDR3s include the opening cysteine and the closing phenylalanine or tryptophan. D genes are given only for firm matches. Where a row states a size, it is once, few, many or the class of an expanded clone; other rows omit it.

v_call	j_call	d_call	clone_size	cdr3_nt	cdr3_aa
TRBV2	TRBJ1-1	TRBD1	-	TGTGCCAGCACTGAGCAGGGGGTGAACACTGAAGCTTTCTTT	CASTEQGVNTEAFF
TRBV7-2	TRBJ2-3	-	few	TGTGCCAGCAGCCCACCACAGTCCGATACGCAGTATTTT	CASSPPQSDTQYF
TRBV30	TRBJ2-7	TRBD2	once	TGTGCCTGGAGAGCGGGATGGAGCTACGAGCAGTACTTC	CAWRAGWSYEQYF
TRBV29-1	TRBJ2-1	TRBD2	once	TGCAGCGTTGAGCGGCTAGCGGAGTACAATGAGCAGTTCTTC	CSVERLAEYNEQFF
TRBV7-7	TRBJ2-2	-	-	TGTGCCAGCAGCAAGACCCGAATTAACACCGGGGAGCTGTTTTTT	CASSKTRINTGELFF
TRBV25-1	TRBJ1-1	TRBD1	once	TGTGCCAGCACCAGGGGGGGGACGGTGGGGAACACTGAAGCTTTCTTT	CASTRGGTVGNTEAFF
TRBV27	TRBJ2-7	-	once	TGTGCCAGCAGTCCAGGCTCTCCCGGGTCGGCGGGGAGGAGCTCCTACGAGCAGTACTTC	CASSPGSPGSAGRSSYEQYF
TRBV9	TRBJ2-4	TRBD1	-	TGTGCCAGCAGCGCCGGGGGTGGGACAGGCAAAAACATTCAGTACTTC	CASSAGGGTGKNIQYF
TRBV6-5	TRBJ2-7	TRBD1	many	TGTGCCAGCAGTGACAGGGGGGCCTACGAGCAGTACTTC	CASSDRGAYEQYF
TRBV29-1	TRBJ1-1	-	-	TGCAGCGTCACTAAGAGGACGGCGAACACTGAAGCTTTCTTT	CSVTKRTANTEAFF
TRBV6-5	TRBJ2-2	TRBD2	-	TGTGCCAGCAGTTACGGTCGGGGAGGGGCCACCGGGGAGCTGTTTTTT	CASSYGRGGATGELFF
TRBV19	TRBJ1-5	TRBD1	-	TGTGCCACCAAGGGAGGACAGGGAGATCAGCCCCAGCATTTT	CATKGGQGDQPQHF
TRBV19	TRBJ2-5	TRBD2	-	TGTGCCAGTAAACCTACTAGCGCCCAAGAGACCCAGTACTTC	CASKPTSAQETQYF
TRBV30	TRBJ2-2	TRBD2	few	TGTGCCTGGAGTACCTGGACTAGGAAGGACCCCGGGGAGCTGTTTTTT	CAWSTWTRKDPGELFF
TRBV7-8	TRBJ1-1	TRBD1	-	TGTGCCAGCAGCTTAGGTCCGGGACAGGGGACGATCTATATTGAAGCTTTCTTT	CASSLGPGQGTIYIEAFF
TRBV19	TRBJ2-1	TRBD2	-	TGTGCCAGTAGTATGGGACCGGGACTAGCGGGCAATGAGCAGTTCTTC	CASSMGPGLAGNEQFF